This T cell receptor (beta chain) was obtained from a study of blood T cells in healthy people across ages. Study-wide results and limits: From one million sequenced T cells, diversity estimates were lower bounds. With naive T cell percentage, TCR beta diversity showed a strong correlation.

Alongside a J-beta primer mix, a sample-barcoded 5' primer served in a second PCR lasting about 7 to 12 cycles. Each TCR beta cDNA got a 12-nucleotide random molecular identifier. Via MiXCR, TCRdb re-called the 5' RACE reads, giving one row per CDR3 protein. The sample carries some 670,000 distinct CDR3 sequences, 40% to 65% recorded once. Germline V lookup: CDR1 SQVTM, CDR2 ANQGSEA. CDR3 length: 12 residues. This clonotype was seen only once. The target antigen is unknown. With each sample, at least 5 micrograms of total RNA were extracted. This sequence was found in an elderly woman in good health. Sequencing was done on a sample of blood. The rearrangement links TRBV29-1 to TRBJ2-5; maybe TRBD2 (7 bases). The DNA end lines up better with TRBJ2-7; the J call may be wrong. The CDR3 DNA reads TGCAGCCACCGGGGGGCCCTATACGAGCAGTACTTC. This sequence encodes CSHRGALYEQYF.